This TCR beta chain was recorded in a study of graft-versus-host responses after intestinal transplantation. Turning to the study itself: Each patient got anti-thymocyte globulin induction, then tacrolimus and steroids for around three years.

Assay used: immunoSEQ multiplex PCR; TCRdb lists only in-frame clones, some missing. The data contain 100,000 to 140,000 clones, roughly 89% of them singletons. As concerns this clone: Antigen: not known.

Study-wide results and limits: Allografts from individuals with graft-donor T cell macrochimerism displayed high graft-versus-host to host-versus-graft clonal ratios.

Trimming took 1 base from V and 5 from J, leaving 12 bases between them. Germline-derived CDR1 and CDR2 are LGHNA and YNFKEQ. This CDR3 region has 14 residues. The rearrangement joins TRBV4-2 to TRBJ2-7; maybe TRBD2 (6 bases). The sequenced sample was unstimulated CD4+ T cells sorted from spleen or lymph node cells, obtained before transplant. This receptor was taken from a human donor who was the organ donor for an intestinal transplant. The CDR3 loop is CASSQGLVVDEQYF. DNA of the CDR3: TGTGCCAGCAGCCAAGGACTAGTTGTGGACGAGCAGTACTTC.